A single sample is the source of the 6 T cell receptor beta chains below, sequenced in a study of fetal regulatory T cell absence and autoimmunity (dated by TCRdb to the late 2010s). Preparation of the library involved the immunoSEQ multiplex PCR assay. The clones in this table, taken by TCRdb from immuneACCESS, are in-frame only. Not every clone is retained; where verified, under half of the shortfall comes from an unresolved V gene, and the cause of the rest is unknown. The sample table holds more than 85,000 clones, of which approximately 75% were seen once. The ten largest clones represent less than 2.5% of the sample. Sequencing was performed on pancreas tissue. All receptors come from a male donor with IPEX syndrome.

Of note for this clone: Other DNA sequences in the sample encode the same CDR3. V gene TRBV6-5 combines with J gene TRBJ2-7; D is unresolved. The ends were cut back, 6 bases at V and 3 bases at J, with 0 bases in the middle. The V gene's germline CDR1 is MNHEY and CDR2 SVGAGI. The length of the CDR3 is 9 residues. The CDR3 bases are TGTGCCAGCAGCTACGAGCAGTACTTC. Amino acids: CASSYEQYF.

The chain uses TRBV4-1 and TRBJ2-3; D call uncertain. Germline loops: CDR1 MGHRA, CDR2 YSYEKL. The CDR3 has 15 residues. Between the trimmed V and J ends, which lost 3 bases and 0 bases, there was a span of 10 bases. DNA of the CDR3: TGCGCCAGCAGCCAGGTAAAGACTAGCACAGATACGCAGTATTTT. Residues: CASSQVKTSTDTQYF.

The chain is built from TRBV27 and TRBJ2-1; 13 positions match TRBD2. Per germline, CDR1 MNHEY and CDR2 SMNVEV (reference sequence). The length of the CDR3 is 19 residues. After removal of 0 bases from V and 3 bases from J, the junction contained 8 bases not matched to a gene. The CDR3 region has the DNA TGTGCCAGCAGTTTATCACTAGCGGGGGGGCCGGAATTCTACAATGAGCAGTTCTTC. Translated: CASSLSLAGGPEFYNEQFF.

The chain combines TRBV7-9 with TRBJ1-1; weak D call: TRBD1 (5 bases). Trimming took 1 base from V and 0 from J, leaving 9 bases between them. Germline CDR1 SEHNR, CDR2 FQNEAQ (reference sequence). The CDR3 contains 15 residues. CDR3 DNA: TGTGCCAGCAGCTTAGTATGGGGGATGAACACTGAAGCTTTCTTT. Protein sequence: CASSLVWGMNTEAFF.

This rearrangement joins TRBV11-2 to TRBJ2-7; D unresolved. Trimming left V 0 bases short and J 2 bases short, with 5 bases between. Germline V gene sequence: CDR1 SGHAT, CDR2 FQNNGV. This CDR3 comprises 13 residues. CDR3 sequence reads: CASSLEPAYEQYF. The CDR3, as DNA: TGTGCCAGCAGCTTAGAGCCCGCCTACGAGCAGTACTTC.

The chain links TRBV29-1 to TRBJ2-3; a weak D match, TRBD2 (6 bases). Per the germline V gene, CDR1 is SQVTM and CDR2 is ANQGSEA. The CDR3 totals 13 residues. CDR3: CSFQGDFTDTQYF. The DNA for the CDR3 is TGCAGTTTCCAAGGGGACTTCACAGATACGCAGTATTTT.